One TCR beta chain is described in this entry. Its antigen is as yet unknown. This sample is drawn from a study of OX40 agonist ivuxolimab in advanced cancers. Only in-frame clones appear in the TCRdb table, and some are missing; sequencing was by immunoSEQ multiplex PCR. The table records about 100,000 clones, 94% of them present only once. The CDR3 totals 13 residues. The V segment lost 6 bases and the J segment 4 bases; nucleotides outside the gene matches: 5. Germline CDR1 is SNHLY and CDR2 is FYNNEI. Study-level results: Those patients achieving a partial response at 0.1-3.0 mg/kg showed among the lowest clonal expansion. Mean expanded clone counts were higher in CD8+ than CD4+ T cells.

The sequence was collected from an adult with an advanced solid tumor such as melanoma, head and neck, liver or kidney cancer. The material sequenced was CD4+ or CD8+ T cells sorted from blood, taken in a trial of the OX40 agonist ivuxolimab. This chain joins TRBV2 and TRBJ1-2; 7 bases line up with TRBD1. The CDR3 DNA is TGTGCCAGCAGAAACCGGGACAGCTATGGCTACACCTTC. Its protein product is CASRNRDSYGYTF.